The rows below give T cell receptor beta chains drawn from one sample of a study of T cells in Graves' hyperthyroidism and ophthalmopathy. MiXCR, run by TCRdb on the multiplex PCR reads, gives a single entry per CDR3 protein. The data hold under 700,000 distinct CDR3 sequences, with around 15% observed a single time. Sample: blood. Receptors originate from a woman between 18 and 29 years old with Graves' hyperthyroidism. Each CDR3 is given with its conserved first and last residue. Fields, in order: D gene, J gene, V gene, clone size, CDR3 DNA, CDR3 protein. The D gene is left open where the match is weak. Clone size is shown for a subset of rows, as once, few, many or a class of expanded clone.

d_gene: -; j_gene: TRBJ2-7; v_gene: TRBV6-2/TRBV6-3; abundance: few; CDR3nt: TGTGCCAGCAGCCATGACTCGCTTACATCCTACGAGCAGTACTTC; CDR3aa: CASSHDSLTSYEQYF
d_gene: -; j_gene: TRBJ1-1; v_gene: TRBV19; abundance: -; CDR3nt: TGTGCCAGTAATCAGGCAGCCGGTAACACTGAAGCTTTCTTT; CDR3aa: CASNQAAGNTEAFF
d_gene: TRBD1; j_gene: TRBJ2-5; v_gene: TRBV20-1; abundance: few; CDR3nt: TGCAGTGCCAGAGGGACAGGGAACCAAGAGACCCAGTACTTC; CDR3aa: CSARGTGNQETQYF
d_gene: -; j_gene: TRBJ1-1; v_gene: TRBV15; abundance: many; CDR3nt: TGTGCCACCAGCAGACAGCAAAAAGAAGCTTTCTTT; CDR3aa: CATSRQQKEAFF
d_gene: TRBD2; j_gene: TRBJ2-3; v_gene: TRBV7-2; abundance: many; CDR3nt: TGTGCCAGCAGCATAAGAGGGACTAGCGGCACAGATACGCAGTATTTT; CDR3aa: CASSIRGTSGTDTQYF
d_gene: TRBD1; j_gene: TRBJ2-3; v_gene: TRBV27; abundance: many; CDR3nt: TGTGCCAGCATCGGTCGGGACAGGGCTACCAGGTATATGGGGCAGTATTTT; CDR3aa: CASIGRDRATRYMGQYF
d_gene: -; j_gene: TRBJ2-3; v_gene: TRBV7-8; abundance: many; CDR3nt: TGTGCCAGCAGCGACTACCACACAGATACGCAGTATTTT; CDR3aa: CASSDYHTDTQYF
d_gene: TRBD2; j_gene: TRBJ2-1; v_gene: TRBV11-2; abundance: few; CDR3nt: TGTGCCAGCAGCTTAGTCGCTAGCCGGGGGGTAATGTACAATGAGCAGTTCTTC; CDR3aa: CASSLVASRGVMYNEQFF
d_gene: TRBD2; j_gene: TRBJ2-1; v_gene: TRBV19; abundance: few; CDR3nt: TGTGCCAGTAGTCCTCAGACTAGCAGCTACAATGAGCAGTTCTTC; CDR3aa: CASSPQTSSYNEQFF
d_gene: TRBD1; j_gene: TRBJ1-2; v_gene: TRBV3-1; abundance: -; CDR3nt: TGTGCCAGCAGCTTCATCGGGACAGCTTCCTATGGCTACACCTTC; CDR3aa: CASSFIGTASYGYTF
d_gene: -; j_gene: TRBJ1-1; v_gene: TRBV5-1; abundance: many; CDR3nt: TGCGCCAGCAGCTTGGGACGGCCGGACACTGAAGCTTTCTTT; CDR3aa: CASSLGRPDTEAFF
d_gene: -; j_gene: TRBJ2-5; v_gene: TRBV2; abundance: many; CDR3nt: TGTGCCAGCAGTGAAGGGCTAGCCGAGACCCAGTACTTC; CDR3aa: CASSEGLAETQYF
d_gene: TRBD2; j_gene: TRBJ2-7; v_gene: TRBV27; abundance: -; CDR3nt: TGTGCCAGCACCAAAAGGGCTAGCGGACACTACGAGCAGTACTTC; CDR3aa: CASTKRASGHYEQYF
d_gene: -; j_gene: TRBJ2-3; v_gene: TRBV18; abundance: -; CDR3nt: TGTGCCAGCTCACCACCCTACCTCACAGATACGCAGTATTTT; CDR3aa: CASSPPYLTDTQYF
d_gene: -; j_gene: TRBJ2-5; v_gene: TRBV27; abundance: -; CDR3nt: TGTGCCAGCAGTTTTAGGCTCCGGGAGACCCAGTACTTC; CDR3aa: CASSFRLRETQYF
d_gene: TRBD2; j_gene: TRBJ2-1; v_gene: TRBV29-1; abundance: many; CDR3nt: TGCAGCGTAGGCGGGGGGATCATCAATGAGCAGTTCTTC; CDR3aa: CSVGGGIINEQFF
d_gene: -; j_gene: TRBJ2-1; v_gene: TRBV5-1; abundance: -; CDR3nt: TGCGCCAGCAGCGGACGACAGGTAACGCAGACCCTAAAGTCCTACAATGAGCAGTTCTTC; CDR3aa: CASSGRQVTQTLKSYNEQFF
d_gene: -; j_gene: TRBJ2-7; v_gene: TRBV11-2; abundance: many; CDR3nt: TGTGCCAGCAGCTTAGCCCCAAACTACGAGCAGTACTTC; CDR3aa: CASSLAPNYEQYF
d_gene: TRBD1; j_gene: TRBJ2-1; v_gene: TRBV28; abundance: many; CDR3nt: TGTGCCAGCAGTCCCGGGACAGTAAGAAATGAGCAGTTCTTC; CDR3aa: CASSPGTVRNEQFF
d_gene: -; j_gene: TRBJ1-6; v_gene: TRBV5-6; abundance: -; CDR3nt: TGTGCCAGCAGCTTGGTCGACGGGGCATTGAGGAATTCACCCCTCCACTTT; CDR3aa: CASSLVDGALRNSPLHF
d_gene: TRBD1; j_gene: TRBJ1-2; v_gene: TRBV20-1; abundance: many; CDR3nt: TGCAGTGCTAGAGGGGGACAGAGCTACACCTTC; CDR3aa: CSARGGQSYTF
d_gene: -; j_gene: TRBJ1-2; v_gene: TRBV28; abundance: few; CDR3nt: TGTGCCAGCAGTTCCCCGGTAGACTATGGCTACACCTTC; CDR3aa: CASSSPVDYGYTF
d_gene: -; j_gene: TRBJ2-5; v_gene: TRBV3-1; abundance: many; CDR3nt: TGTGCCAGCAGCTCTAGGGGAGCAGAGGCAGAGACCCAGTACTTC; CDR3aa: CASSSRGAEAETQYF
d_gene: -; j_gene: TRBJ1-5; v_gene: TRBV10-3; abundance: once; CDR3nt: TGTGCCATCAGTGAGACGAGGGGCGTAGGGGGTCAGCCCCAGCATTTT; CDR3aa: CAISETRGVGGQPQHF
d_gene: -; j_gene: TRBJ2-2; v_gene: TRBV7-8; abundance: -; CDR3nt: TGTGCCAGCAGCCCCAGGGCGGGACTGAACACCGGGGAGCTGTTTTTT; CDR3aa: CASSPRAGLNTGELFF
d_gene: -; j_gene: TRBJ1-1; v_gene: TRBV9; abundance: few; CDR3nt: TGTGCCAGCAGCCCCCATAGCGGTAGCATGAACACTGAAGCTTTCTTT; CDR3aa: CASSPHSGSMNTEAFF
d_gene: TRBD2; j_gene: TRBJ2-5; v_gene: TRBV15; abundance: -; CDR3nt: TGTGCCACCAGCACACCGGGACTAGCGGGAGGGCAGACCCAGTACTTC; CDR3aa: CATSTPGLAGGQTQYF
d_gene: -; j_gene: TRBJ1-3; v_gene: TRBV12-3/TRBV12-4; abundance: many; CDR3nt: TGCGCCAGCAGCTTGGGAAACACCATATATTTT; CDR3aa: CASSLGNTIYF
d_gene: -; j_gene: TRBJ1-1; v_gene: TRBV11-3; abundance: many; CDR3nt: TGTGCCAGCAGCTTGTGGACAAACACTGAAGCTTTCTTT; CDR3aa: CASSLWTNTEAFF